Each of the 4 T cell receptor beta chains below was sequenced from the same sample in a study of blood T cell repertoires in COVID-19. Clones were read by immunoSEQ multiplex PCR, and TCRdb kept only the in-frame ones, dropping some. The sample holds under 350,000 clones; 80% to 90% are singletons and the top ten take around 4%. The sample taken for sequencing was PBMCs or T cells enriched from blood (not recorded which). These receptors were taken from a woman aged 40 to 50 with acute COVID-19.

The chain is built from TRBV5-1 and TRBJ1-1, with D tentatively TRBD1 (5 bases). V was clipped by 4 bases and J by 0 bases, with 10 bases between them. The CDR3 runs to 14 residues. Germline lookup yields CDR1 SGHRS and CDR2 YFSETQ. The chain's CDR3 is CASSQGGVNTEAFF. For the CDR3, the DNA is TGCGCCAGCAGCCAGGGAGGTGTGAACACTGAAGCTTTCTTT.

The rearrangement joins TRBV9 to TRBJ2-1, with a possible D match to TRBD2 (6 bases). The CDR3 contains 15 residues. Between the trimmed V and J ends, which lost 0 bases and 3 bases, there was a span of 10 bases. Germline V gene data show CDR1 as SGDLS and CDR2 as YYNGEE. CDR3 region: CASSVAGDLYNEQFF. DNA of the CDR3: TGTGCCAGCAGCGTAGCGGGGGACCTCTACAATGAGCAGTTCTTC.

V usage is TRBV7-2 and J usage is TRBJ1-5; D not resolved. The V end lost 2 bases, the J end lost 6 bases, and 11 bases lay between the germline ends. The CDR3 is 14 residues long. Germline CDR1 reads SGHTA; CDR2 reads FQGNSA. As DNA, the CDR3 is TGTGCCAGCAGCTTACTAGCAGGCAGTCAGCCCCAGCATTTT. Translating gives CASSLLAGSQPQHF.

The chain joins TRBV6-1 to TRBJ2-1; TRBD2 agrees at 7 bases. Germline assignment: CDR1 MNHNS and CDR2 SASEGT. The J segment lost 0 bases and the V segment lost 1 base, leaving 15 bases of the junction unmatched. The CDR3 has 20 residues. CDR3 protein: CASSEGSSGYDIVSYNEQFF. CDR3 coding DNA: TGTGCCAGCAGTGAAGGGAGTAGCGGGTACGATATTGTCTCCTACAATGAGCAGTTCTTC.